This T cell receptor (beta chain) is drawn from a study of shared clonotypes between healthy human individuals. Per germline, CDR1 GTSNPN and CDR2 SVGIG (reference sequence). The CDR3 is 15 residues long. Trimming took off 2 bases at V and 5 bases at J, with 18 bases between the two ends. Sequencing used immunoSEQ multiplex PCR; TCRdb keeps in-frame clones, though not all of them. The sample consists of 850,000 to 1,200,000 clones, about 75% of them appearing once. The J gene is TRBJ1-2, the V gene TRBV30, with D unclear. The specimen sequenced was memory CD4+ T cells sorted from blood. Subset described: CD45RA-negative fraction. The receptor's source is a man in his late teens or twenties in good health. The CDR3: CAWSPQEVPRYGYTF. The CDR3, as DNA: TGTGCCTGGAGTCCCCAGGAGGTTCCTAGGTATGGCTACACCTTC.